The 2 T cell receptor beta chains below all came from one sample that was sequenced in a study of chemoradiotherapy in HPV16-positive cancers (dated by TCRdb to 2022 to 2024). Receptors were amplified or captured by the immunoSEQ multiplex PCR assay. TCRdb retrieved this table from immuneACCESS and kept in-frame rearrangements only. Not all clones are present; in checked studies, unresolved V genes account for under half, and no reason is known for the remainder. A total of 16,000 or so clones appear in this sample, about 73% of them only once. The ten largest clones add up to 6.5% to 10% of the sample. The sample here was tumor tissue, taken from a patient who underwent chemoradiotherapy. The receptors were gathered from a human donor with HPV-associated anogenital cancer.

The CDR3 loop reads CASSSGVRDRAYEQYF. The CDR3 DNA sequence: TGTGCCAGCAGTTCGGGGGTGCGGGACAGGGCCTACGAGCAGTACTTC. The chain links TRBV6-9 to TRBJ2-7; 9 bases are a match to TRBD1. Trimming at V came to 4 bases and at J to 2 bases, leaving 9 bases not matched to a gene. Germline V lookup: CDR1 MNHGY, CDR2 SVAAGI. The length of the CDR3 is 16 residues.

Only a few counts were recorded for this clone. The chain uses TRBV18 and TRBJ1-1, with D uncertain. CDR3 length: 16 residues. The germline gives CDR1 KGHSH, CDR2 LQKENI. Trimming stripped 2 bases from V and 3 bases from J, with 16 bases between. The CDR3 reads CASSPITITVDTEAFF. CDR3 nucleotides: TGTGCCAGCTCACCAATTACTATAACGGTCGACACTGAAGCTTTCTTT.